The 7 T cell receptor beta chains reported below all come from one sample, sequenced in a study of T cells in Graves' hyperthyroidism and ophthalmopathy. RNA transcripts gave rise to amplified TCR beta CDR3 regions. The study used the HTBI primer set for a first-round RT-PCR of the TCR CDR3. One entry per CDR3 protein results from TCRdb running MiXCR on the multiplex PCR reads. Here the sample spans approximately 250,000 distinct CDR3 sequences, approximately 24% being singletons. Sequenced material: blood. These receptors all stem from a woman between 35 and 50 years old with Graves' ophthalmopathy.

The chain couples TRBV28 to TRBJ2-7; D uncertain. The germline CDR1 and CDR2 sequences are MDHEN and SYDVKM. Trimming took off 7 bases at V and 3 bases at J, with 7 bases between the two ends. CDR3 length: 11 amino acids. The CDR3 sequence is CASKKFYEQYF. CDR3 in DNA: TGTGCCAGCAAAAAGTTCTACGAGCAGTACTTC. The entire variable domain, with the rest obtained from reference TRBV28 and TRBJ2-7, is as follows: DVKVTQSSRYLVKRTGEKVFLECVQDMDHENMFWYRQDPGLGLRLIYFSYDVKMKEKGDIPEGYSVSREKKERFSLILESASTNQTSMYLCASKKFYEQYFGPGTRLTVT.

This clonotype was seen ten or more times. The chain recombines TRBV12-3 or TRBV12-4 with TRBJ1-5, with TRBD1 as a possible D gene (6 bases). This CDR3 has 14 amino acids. Deletions cut 3 bases from V and 1 base from J, with 7 bases between. The CDR3 protein is CASSFQGSNQPQHF. CDR3 bases: TGTGCCAGCAGTTTTCAGGGGAGCAATCAGCCCCAGCATTTT.

The CDR3 loop is CASSLELGGPNYGYTF. CDR3 in DNA: TGTGCCAGCAGCTTAGAGTTGGGGGGGCCCAACTATGGCTACACCTTC. The chain carries TRBV11-1 and TRBJ1-2; D perhaps matches TRBD1 (6 bases). V shed 1 base and J shed 2 bases, with 14 bases lying between them. The CDR3 sequence is 16 residues long. CDR1 is SGHAT, CDR2 FQDESV, per germline (reference sequence).

This clonotype has only a few counts. This chain joins TRBV11-2 and TRBJ1-1; D gene unclear. Trimming took 0 bases from V and 0 from J, leaving 11 bases between them. The germline gives CDR1 SGHAT, CDR2 FQNNGV. This CDR3 contains 16 residues. The CDR3 DNA follows: TGTGCCAGCAGCTTAGATCGTACGGGCTTGAACACTGAAGCTTTCTTT. Its translation is CASSLDRTGLNTEAFF.

A few counts support this clonotype. The J gene is TRBJ1-1, the V gene TRBV6-2 or TRBV6-3; D gene uncertain. Trimming removed 5 bases at V and 3 bases at J, with 10 bases between. The CDR3 has 13 amino acids. CDR1 and CDR2 from the germline V gene are MNHEY and SVGEGT. DNA of the CDR3: TGTGCCAGCAGTCTCTTGAGGGACACTGAAGCTTTCTTT. This gives the protein CASSLLRDTEAFF.

This clonotype was observed at least ten times. The J gene is TRBJ2-5, the V gene TRBV27, with D tentatively TRBD1 (5 bases). Trimming took off 10 bases at V and 5 bases at J, with 14 bases between the two ends. This CDR3 region has 12 residues. The germline gives CDR1 MNHEY, CDR2 SMNVEV (reference sequence). The CDR3, as DNA: TGTGCCACAGAGGACACTGCCGAGACCCAGTACTTC. It is translated as CATEDTAETQYF.

This clonotype was seen many times. The chain employs TRBV7-2 and TRBJ2-2; 10 positions match TRBD2. The V gene's germline CDR1 is SGHTA and CDR2 FQGNSA. V gave up 8 bases and J gave up 3 bases; unmatched junction bases: 6. The length of the CDR3 is 15 residues. The CDR3 protein is CASGSSGRYTGELFF. Written as DNA, the CDR3 is TGTGCCAGCGGATCTAGCGGGAGATACACCGGGGAGCTGTTTTTT.